This TCR beta chain was retrieved from a study of a mutant IDH1 vaccine in newly diagnosed glioma. Across the study: Patients got their first vaccination 4-6 weeks after radiotherapy alone, or with temozolomide cycles. Study conclusions and caveats: Pseudoprogression apparently tracked independently of changes in top peripheral T cell clonotypes.

Time point in this sample: week 47, end of study. Every vaccination contained 300 ug of the mutant IDH1 20-mer peptide and was paired with topical imiquimod. Sequencing was performed with immunoSEQ multiplex PCR; in TCRdb, only in-frame clones are kept and a portion is missing. Among 13,000 or so clones listed, about 80% were seen once. For this clone: Its antigen is undetermined.

The clonotype was recovered from a woman between 40 and 50 years old with glioma. The starting material was PBMCs, obtained from a glioma patient whose treatment included an IDH1 peptide vaccine.

This CDR3 reads CASSPTFYEQYF. Here the CDR3 DNA reads TGTGCCAGCAGCCCAACCTTCTACGAGCAGTACTTC. This sequence joins TRBV7-2 and TRBJ2-7, with D uncertain. Germline V gives CDR1 SGHTA, CDR2 FQGNSA. This CDR3 has 12 residues. The ends were cut back, 5 bases at V and 3 bases at J, with 8 bases in the middle.